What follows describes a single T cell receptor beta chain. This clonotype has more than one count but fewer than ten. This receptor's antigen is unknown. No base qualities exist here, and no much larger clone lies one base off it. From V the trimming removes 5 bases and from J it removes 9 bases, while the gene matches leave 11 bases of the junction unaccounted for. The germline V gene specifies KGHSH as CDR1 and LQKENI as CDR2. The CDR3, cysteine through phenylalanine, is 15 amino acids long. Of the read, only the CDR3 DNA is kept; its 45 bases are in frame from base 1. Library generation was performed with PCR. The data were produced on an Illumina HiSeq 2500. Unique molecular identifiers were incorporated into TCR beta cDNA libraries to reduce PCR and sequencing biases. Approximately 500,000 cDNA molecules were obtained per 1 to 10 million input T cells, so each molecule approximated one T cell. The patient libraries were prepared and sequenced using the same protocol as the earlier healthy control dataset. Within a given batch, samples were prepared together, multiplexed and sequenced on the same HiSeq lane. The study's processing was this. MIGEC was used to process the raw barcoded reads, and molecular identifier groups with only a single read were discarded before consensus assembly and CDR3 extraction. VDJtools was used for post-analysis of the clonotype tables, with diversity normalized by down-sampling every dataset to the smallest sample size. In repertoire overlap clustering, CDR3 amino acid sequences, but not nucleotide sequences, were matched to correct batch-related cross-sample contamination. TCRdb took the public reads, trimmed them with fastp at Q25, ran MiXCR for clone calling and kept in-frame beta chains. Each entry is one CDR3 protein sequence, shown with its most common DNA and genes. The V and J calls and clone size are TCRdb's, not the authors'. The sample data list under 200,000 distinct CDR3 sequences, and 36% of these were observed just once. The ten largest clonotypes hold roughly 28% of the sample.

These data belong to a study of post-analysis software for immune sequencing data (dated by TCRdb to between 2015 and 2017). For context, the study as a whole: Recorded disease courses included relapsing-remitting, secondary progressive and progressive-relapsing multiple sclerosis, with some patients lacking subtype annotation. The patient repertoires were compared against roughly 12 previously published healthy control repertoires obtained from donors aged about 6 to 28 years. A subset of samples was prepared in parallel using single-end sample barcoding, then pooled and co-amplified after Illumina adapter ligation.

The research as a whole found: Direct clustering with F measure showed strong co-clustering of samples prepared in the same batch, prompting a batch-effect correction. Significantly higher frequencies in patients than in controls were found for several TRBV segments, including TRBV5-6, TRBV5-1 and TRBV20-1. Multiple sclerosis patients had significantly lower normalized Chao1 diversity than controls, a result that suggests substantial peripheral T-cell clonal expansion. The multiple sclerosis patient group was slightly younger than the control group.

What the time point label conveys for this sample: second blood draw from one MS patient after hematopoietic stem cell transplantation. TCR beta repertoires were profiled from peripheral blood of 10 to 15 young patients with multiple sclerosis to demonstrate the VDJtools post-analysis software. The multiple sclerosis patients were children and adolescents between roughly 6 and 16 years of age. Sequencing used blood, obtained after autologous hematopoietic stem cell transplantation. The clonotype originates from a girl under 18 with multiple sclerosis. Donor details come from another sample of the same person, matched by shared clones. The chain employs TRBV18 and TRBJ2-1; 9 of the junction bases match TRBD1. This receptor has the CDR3 CASSSRDRVPGEQFF. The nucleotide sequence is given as TGTGCCAGCTCATCCCGGGACAGGGTACCGGGTGAGCAGTTCTTC.